This T cell receptor (beta chain) was captured by sequencing in a study of T cells after yellow fever vaccination. General study points: Though weaker, the secondary response peaked faster, on day 5 versus 15.

UMIs and a universal primer site were added when TCR cDNA was made by 5'RACE template switching. TCRdb reanalysed the 5' RACE reads using MiXCR and keeps one entry per CDR3 protein. The sample gives 350,000 to 550,000 distinct CDR3 sequences, 15% to 20% of which show up once; over 15% is in the top ten. This clonotype turned up a few times. Its specificity is not known. The length of the CDR3 is 11 residues. Germline values: CDR1 DFQATT, CDR2 SNEGSKA (reference sequence). V was cut by 3 bases and J by 6 bases, with 6 bases left in between. Sequenced here: PBMCs, sampled before the yellow fever booster vaccination. The TCR originated in a man between 18 and 29 years old who received the YFV17D yellow fever vaccine. The genes are TRBV20-1 and TRBJ1-5; D not certain. CDR3 DNA: TGCAGTGCTAGGTGTTGTCAGCCCCAGCATTTT. It specifies CSARCCQPQHF.